The 15 T cell receptor beta chains in this list originate from one sample, sequenced in a study of cytomegalovirus exposure and HLA in healthy donors. The PCR ran on 60 Vbeta and 13 Jbeta primers. Only in-frame clones appear in the TCRdb table, and some are missing; sequencing was by immunoSEQ multiplex PCR. Of about 43,000 clones in the sample, roughly 80% are singletons; the top ten hold about 1.5%. The material sequenced was PBMCs. The receptors stem from a man aged 25 to 45 in good health and CMV-seronegative.

The rearrangement joins TRBV28 to TRBJ2-7; 9 nucleotides match TRBD1. Per germline, CDR1 MDHEN and CDR2 SYDVKM. V was pared by 5 bases and J by 3 bases, with 14 bases of the junction left unmatched. The CDR3 totals 17 residues. The CDR3 region has the DNA TGTGCCAGCAGTACCCCCTCCGAGGGACAGGGTTACTACGAGCAGTACTTC. This translates into CASSTPSEGQGYYEQYF.

This chain links TRBV5-4 with TRBJ1-1; D call uncertain. The CDR3 has 16 amino acids. From germline, CDR1 is SGHNT and CDR2 YYREEE (reference sequence). The germline V and J ends were trimmed by 4 bases and 0 bases, with 16 bases remaining between them. In DNA, the CDR3 is TGTGCCAGCAGCCAAGATATGGCGGGTATGAACACTGAAGCTTTCTTT. It yields the protein CASSQDMAGMNTEAFF.

V and J are TRBV29-1 and TRBJ1-5, with D uncertain. Germline V CDR1 and CDR2: SQVTM, ANQGSEA. The germline V and J ends were trimmed by 4 bases and 2 bases, with 6 bases remaining between them. The CDR3 has 12 amino acids. The CDR3 DNA reads TGCAGCGTTGGGAGTGGCAATCAGCCCCAGCATTTT. Amino acids: CSVGSGNQPQHF. Combining the CDR3 with reference TRBV29-1 and TRBJ1-5 gives the whole variable domain SAVISQKPSRDICQRGTSLTIQCQVDSQVTMMFWYRQQPGQSLTLIATANQGSEATYESGFVIDKFPISRPNLTFSTLTVSNMSPEDSSIYLCSVGSGNQPQHFGDGTRLSIL.

This rearrangement joins TRBV4-2 to TRBJ2-5, with D hard to call. Germline loops: CDR1 LGHNA, CDR2 YNFKEQ. The CDR3 consists of 15 residues. Trimming left V 3 bases short and J 2 bases short, with 13 bases between. In DNA form, the CDR3 reads TGTGCCAGCAGCCACAACAGTCGAGTGCAAGAGACCCAGTACTTC. Translation: CASSHNSRVQETQYF.

The V call is TRBV15, the J call TRBJ2-7; D gene uncertain. Trimming removed 2 bases at V and 0 bases at J, with 8 bases between. CDR3 length: 14 residues. Germline V gene sequence: CDR1 LNHNV, CDR2 YYDKDF (reference sequence). The DNA of the CDR3 is TGTGCCACCAGCAGACGAGGAGTCTCCTACGAGCAGTACTTC. This sequence encodes CATSRRGVSYEQYF.

This clone was counted a single time. At one of its ends the junction is not consistent with the germline gene, which may arise from a read error. The V gene is TRBV5-6, the J gene TRBJ2-7; D is ambiguous. Germline lookup yields CDR1 SGHDT and CDR2 YYEEEE. There are 15 residues in the CDR3. The chain's CDR3 is CASSLGYAVSYGQYF. Written as DNA, the CDR3 is TGTGCCAGCAGCTTGGGGTATGCGGTGTCCTACGGGCAGTACTTC.

CDR3 amino acids: CASSQRTVVGLAKNIQYF. CDR3 nucleotides: TGTGCCAGCAGCCAACGGACAGTAGTGGGATTAGCCAAAAACATTCAGTACTTC. This rearrangement joins TRBV7-2 to TRBJ2-4; possibly TRBD1 for D (6 bases). The CDR3 length is 18 residues. Trimming shortened V by 5 bases and J by 0 bases, and 20 bases separated the two germline ends. CDR1 is SGHTA, CDR2 FQGNSA, per germline.

The chain couples TRBV28 to TRBJ2-7; tentative D call: TRBD2 (6 bases). This CDR3 is 13 amino acids long. Trimming stripped 5 bases from V and 9 bases from J, with 17 bases between. The germline V gene encodes CDR1 MDHEN and CDR2 SYDVKM. CDR3 nucleotides: TGTGCCAGCAGTCCCCCCGGGGGTTTAGTGCAGTACTTC. Its protein product is CASSPPGGLVQYF.

This sequence joins TRBV18 and TRBJ2-1; 8 bases line up with TRBD2. CDR1 is KGHSH, CDR2 LQKENI, per germline. V was clipped by 2 bases and J by 4 bases; unmatched bases: 10. This CDR3 comprises 17 residues. The CDR3 coding sequence is TGTGCCAGCTCACCAGCACAACTTAGCGGGAATTACAATGAGCAGTTCTTC. It translates to CASSPAQLSGNYNEQFF.

This clone came up a few times. The chain links TRBV10-2 to TRBJ1-5; perhaps TRBD1 as D (6 bases). Trimming took 6 bases from V and 0 from J, leaving 9 bases between them. In germline, CDR1 is WSHSY, CDR2 SAAADI. The CDR3 is 14 residues long. The chain's CDR3 is CASSQTGSNQPQHF. The CDR3 DNA reads TGCGCCAGCAGCCAGACAGGTAGCAATCAGCCCCAGCATTTT.

The rearrangement joins TRBV7-2 to TRBJ2-7, with a weak D call TRBD2 (5 bases). The CDR3 loop spans 12 amino acids. Trimming removed 6 bases from V and 2 bases from J, with 8 bases in between. The germline gives CDR1 SGHTA, CDR2 FQGNSA. Here the CDR3 DNA reads TGTGCCAGCAGGAGCGGCACCTACGAGCAGTACTTC. This sequence encodes CASRSGTYEQYF.

CDR3 in amino acids: CASSGSVNEKLFF. The CDR3 DNA sequence: TGTGCCAGCAGCGGCAGCGTTAATGAAAAACTGTTTTTT. This chain joins TRBV28 and TRBJ1-4; D call uncertain. V shed 6 bases and J shed 4 bases, with 9 bases lying between them. The germline V gene encodes CDR1 MDHEN and CDR2 SYDVKM. The CDR3 sequence is 13 residues long. Together with reference TRBV28 and TRBJ1-4, the CDR3 gives the full variable domain: DVKVTQSSRYLVKRTGEKVFLECVQDMDHENMFWYRQDPGLGLRLIYFSYDVKMKEKGDIPEGYSVSREKKERFSLILESASTNQTSMYLCASSGSVNEKLFFGSGTQLSVL.

J is TRBJ2-2 and V is TRBV7-9, with TRBD2 matching 13 bases. Per germline, CDR1 SEHNR and CDR2 FQNEAQ (reference sequence). The CDR3 is 16 amino acids. Trimming removed 5 bases from V and 7 bases from J; junction bases left unmatched: 7. The CDR3 here is CASSPGLAGAGGELFF. DNA for the CDR3: TGTGCCAGCAGCCCAGGACTAGCGGGAGCGGGCGGGGAGCTGTTTTTT.

The chain uses TRBV29-1 and TRBJ1-2; tentative D call: TRBD1 (6 bases). This CDR3 spans 11 amino acids. Germline CDR1 is SQVTM and CDR2 is ANQGSEA. Trimming left V 7 bases short and J 4 bases short, with 10 bases between. The CDR3 region is CSADRIYGYTF. CDR3 DNA: TGCAGCGCGGACAGAATCTATGGCTACACCTTC.

The V and J genes are TRBV7-9 and TRBJ2-3, with D maybe TRBD2 (6 bases). Germline CDR1 and CDR2: SEHNR and FQNEAQ (reference sequence). The CDR3 consists of 13 residues. V lost 2 bases, J lost 6 bases, and 9 bases lay in between. The CDR3 loop reads CASSLSREDTQYF. DNA for the CDR3: TGTGCCAGCAGCTTATCCCGGGAGGATACGCAGTATTTT.